The 24 T cell receptor beta chains below come from one sample, sequenced in a study of T cell responses to AZD1222 COVID-19 vaccine. Clones were read by immunoSEQ multiplex PCR, and TCRdb kept only the in-frame ones, dropping some. The repertoire includes about 76,000 clones, roughly 80% of them detected once, and 25% to 30% sits in the top ten. The sample consisted of peripheral blood, taken 28 days after the second dose of the MenACWY control vaccine. The receptor set was obtained from an adult who received the MenACWY meningococcal vaccine as a control.

V is TRBV7-2 and J is TRBJ2-1; D possibly corresponds to TRBD2 (6 bases). V lost 2 bases and J lost 7, with 12 bases in between. The CDR3 is 14 amino acids. Germline lookup yields CDR1 SGHTA and CDR2 FQGNSA. The CDR3 bases are TGTGCCAGCAGCTTACGCGGGGATAGGAATGAGCAGTTCTTC. Its protein product is CASSLRGDRNEQFF.

The gene calls are TRBV27 and TRBJ2-5; 8 bases fit TRBD2. Trimming cost V 8 bases and J 5 bases; bases outside gene matches: 10. The germline gives CDR1 MNHEY, CDR2 SMNVEV (reference sequence). The length of the CDR3 is 14 residues. The CDR3 region has the DNA TGTGCCAGCGGAGGACTAGCTTCGGGGGAGACCCAGTACTTC. This codes for CASGGLASGETQYF.

The chain combines TRBV4-3 with TRBJ2-2; D gene ambiguous. Trimming shortened V by 5 bases and J by 2 bases, and 9 bases separated the two germline ends. Per the germline V gene, CDR1 is LGHNA and CDR2 is YSLEER. CDR3 length: 14 amino acids. The CDR3 reads CASSARPNTGELFF. The CDR3 DNA is TGCGCCAGCAGCGCCCGACCCAACACCGGGGAGCTGTTTTTT.

The table lists this clone with a count of one. J is TRBJ2-5 and V is TRBV19; D gene uncertain. Germline CDR1 and CDR2: LNHDA and SQIVND (reference sequence). This CDR3 spans 14 amino acids. Trimming removed 8 bases from V and 2 bases from J, with 15 bases in between. The CDR3 loop reads CASSPRAVQETQYF. CDR3 nucleotides: TGTGCCAGTTCCCCCCGGGCAGTACAAGAGACCCAGTACTTC. Supplemented by reference TRBV19 and TRBJ2-5, the full variable domain reads DGGITQSPKYLFRKEGQNVTLSCEQNLNHDAMYWYRQDPGQGLRLIYYSQIVNDFQKGDIAEGYSVSREKKESFPLTVTSAQKNPTAFYLCASSPRAVQETQYFGPGTRLLVL.

The V and J genes are TRBV11-2 and TRBJ1-1, with a weak D call TRBD1 (5 bases). Trimming took 5 bases from V and 11 from J, leaving 18 bases between them. The V gene's germline CDR1 is SGHAT and CDR2 FQNNGV. The CDR3 is 13 residues long. In DNA, the CDR3 is TGTGCCAGCAGCCTGGCGGAAAAGGGGTCGGCTTTCTTT. It is translated as CASSLAEKGSAFF.

The chain combines TRBV7-6 with TRBJ2-7, with unresolved D. Germline CDR1 reads SGHVS; CDR2 reads FNYEAQ. The CDR3 extends over 15 amino acids. Trimming removed 0 bases from V and 0 bases from J, with 9 bases in between. CDR3 in DNA: TGTGCCAGCAGCTTAGCGGCAGGAGACTCCTACGAGCAGTACTTC. This encodes CASSLAAGDSYEQYF.

This clone occurred a few times. This chain links TRBV3-1 (or the pseudogene TRBV3-2) with TRBJ2-5; TRBD2 matches 7 bases. Trimming at V came to 6 bases and at J to 5 bases, leaving 12 bases not matched to a gene. The CDR3 runs to 15 residues. CDR1 and CDR2 (germline): LGHDT, YNNKEL (reference sequence). CDR3 nucleotides: TGTGCCAGCAGAATGGGGGGAGGGAGGACTGAGACCCAGTACTTC. This sequence encodes CASRMGGGRTETQYF.

In DNA, the CDR3 is TGTGCCAGCAGCTCGACAAACCTAGCGGGGGCTTACAATGAGCAGTTCTTC. It is translated as CASSSTNLAGAYNEQFF. The chain recombines TRBV5-8 with TRBJ2-1; 10 bases align to TRBD2. The ends lost 3 bases at V and 4 bases at J; junction bases unmatched: 10. The CDR3 covers 17 residues. CDR1 SGHTS and CDR2 YDEGEE come from the germline V gene. Together with reference TRBV5-8 and TRBJ2-1, the CDR3 gives the full variable domain: EAGVTQSPTHLIKTRGQQATLRCSPISGHTSVYWYQQALGLGLQFLLWYDEGEERNRGNFPPRFSGRQFPNYSSELNVNALELEDSALYLCASSSTNLAGAYNEQFFGPGTRLTVL.

This sequence joins TRBV7-9 and TRBJ2-1; D may be TRBD2 (5 bases). V was pared by 0 bases and J by 7 bases, with 10 bases between. CDR1 is SEHNR, CDR2 FQNEAQ, per germline (reference sequence). The CDR3 has 14 residues. CDR3 region: CASSLADTRNEQFF. The CDR3 region has the DNA TGTGCCAGCAGCTTAGCGGATACTAGGAATGAGCAGTTCTTC.

The chain has TRBV6-1 and TRBJ1-2, with TRBD1 identical over 7 bases. The junction had 8 bases not matched to a gene; V was cut back by 6 bases and J by 1 base. Germline loops: CDR1 MNHNS, CDR2 SASEGT. The CDR3 runs to 15 residues. CDR3 sequence reads: CASSHRDSHNYGYTF. As DNA, the CDR3 is TGTGCCAGCAGCCACCGGGACAGCCATAACTATGGCTACACCTTC.

The chain uses TRBV13 and TRBJ2-7, with 9 bases lining up with TRBD1. CDR3 length: 15 amino acids. The ends lost 1 base at V and 6 bases at J; junction bases unmatched: 7. CDR1 is PRHDT and CDR2 is FYEKMQ in the germline V gene (reference sequence). The DNA for the CDR3 is TGTGCCAGCAGCTTAGAACAGGGGGCTTATTCCGAGCAGTACTTC. Translated: CASSLEQGAYSEQYF.

The rearrangement joins TRBV3-1 (or the pseudogene TRBV3-2) to TRBJ1-3; no clear D. CDR3 length: 18 residues. The germline V gene has CDR1 LGHDT and CDR2 YNNKEL (reference sequence). V was shortened by 8 bases and J by 0 bases, with 23 bases between the two germline ends. Written as DNA, the CDR3 is TGTGCCAGCTCCACCTCCGTCTGGCGGAGGGCCTCTGGAAACACCATATATTTT. Translating gives CASSTSVWRRASGNTIYF.

The chain employs TRBV7-9 and TRBJ2-1, with 7 nucleotides matching TRBD2. Trimming at V came to 4 bases and at J to 0 bases, leaving 3 bases not matched to a gene. Germline V CDR1 and CDR2: SEHNR, FQNEAQ (reference sequence). CDR3 size: 15 residues. In nucleotides, the CDR3 is TGTGCCAGCAGCTCCGGGACTATCTCCTACAATGAGCAGTTCTTC. This gives the protein CASSSGTISYNEQFF.

This rearrangement joins TRBV19 to TRBJ1-3; D is unclear. Germline values: CDR1 LNHDA, CDR2 SQIVND (reference sequence). There are 13 residues in the CDR3. V dropped 5 bases and J dropped 1 base, with 6 bases sitting between them. The CDR3 loop reads CASSGESGNTIYF. The CDR3 coding sequence is TGTGCCAGTAGTGGGGAATCTGGAAACACCATATATTTT. The full variable domain, completed using reference TRBV19 and TRBJ1-3, is DGGITQSPKYLFRKEGQNVTLSCEQNLNHDAMYWYRQDPGQGLRLIYYSQIVNDFQKGDIAEGYSVSREKKESFPLTVTSAQKNPTAFYLCASSGESGNTIYFGEGSWLTVV.

The chain is built from TRBV5-5 and TRBJ1-1; 7 bases are a match to TRBD1. The trim removed 3 bases at V and 0 bases at J, leaving 5 bases unmatched. The CDR3 runs to 15 residues. Per the germline V gene, CDR1 is SGHKS and CDR2 is YYEKEE (reference sequence). CDR3 region: CASSWGQSMNTEAFF. The CDR3 nucleotides are TGTGCCAGCAGCTGGGGACAGTCCATGAACACTGAAGCTTTCTTT.

The V gene is TRBV5-1, the J gene TRBJ1-6; D unresolved. The germline V gene has CDR1 SGHRS and CDR2 YFSETQ. V was clipped by 0 bases and J by 6 bases, with 7 bases between them. The CDR3 totals 14 residues. This CDR3 is CASSLGGFNSPLHF. CDR3 sequence (DNA): TGCGCCAGCAGCTTGGGTGGTTTTAATTCACCCCTCCACTTT.

The chain couples TRBV11-2 to TRBJ2-3; D possibly matches TRBD1 or TRBD2 (6 bases each). The germline gives CDR1 SGHAT, CDR2 FQNNGV. Trimming removed 2 bases at V and 5 bases at J, with 14 bases between. The CDR3 is 15 amino acids. The CDR3 nucleotides read TGTGCCAGCAGCTTAAGGGGGACTCAGGGAGATACGCAGTATTTT. Protein: CASSLRGTQGDTQYF. The variable domain in full, completed from reference TRBV11-2 and TRBJ2-3, reads EAGVAQSPRYKIIEKRQSVAFWCNPISGHATLYWYQQILGQGPKLLIQFQNNGVVDDSQLPKDRFSAERLKGVDSTLKIQPAKLEDSAVYLCASSLRGTQGDTQYFGPGTRLTVL.

This clone was counted once. The rearrangement uses TRBV5-1 and TRBJ1-1; no clear D gene. Trimming took off 4 bases at V and 10 bases at J, with 20 bases between the two ends. The CDR3 consists of 14 residues. The germline V gene encodes CDR1 SGHRS and CDR2 YFSETQ. The CDR3 loop reads CASSPAVGSPGAFF. In DNA, the CDR3 is TGCGCCAGCAGCCCTGCTGTCGGGTCGCCGGGAGCTTTCTTT.

The gene calls are TRBV2 and TRBJ2-3; 11 bases align to TRBD2. V was pared by 2 bases and J by 0 bases, with 7 bases of the junction left unmatched. The germline CDR1 and CDR2 sequences are SNHLY and FYNNEI. The CDR3 is made up of 18 amino acids. The DNA for the CDR3 is TGTGCCAGCAGTGAACGGCTAGCGGGAGGCCTTAGCACAGATACGCAGTATTTT. It is translated as CASSERLAGGLSTDTQYF. Full variable domain (outside the CDR3, taken from reference TRBV2 and TRBJ2-3): EPEVTQTPSHQVTQMGQEVILRCVPISNHLYFYWYRQILGQKVEFLVSFYNNEISEKSEIFDDQFSVERPDGSNFTLKIRSTKLEDSAMYFCASSERLAGGLSTDTQYFGPGTRLTVL.

J is TRBJ1-2 and V is TRBV28, with 9 bases lining up with TRBD1. Looked up from germline, CDR1 is MDHEN and CDR2 is SYDVKM. V trimming: 2 bases; J trimming: 8 bases; junction bases outside the gene matches: 12. CDR3 size: 16 residues. The CDR3 sequence: CASSLKGTGSLLGYTF. CDR3 DNA sequence: TGTGCCAGCAGTTTAAAAGGGACAGGGAGCCTCCTCGGCTACACCTTC.

This sequence joins TRBV9 and TRBJ2-2; D unclear. The CDR3 runs to 16 residues. V lost 4 bases and J 3 bases, leaving 16 bases between the germline ends. From germline, CDR1 is SGDLS and CDR2 YYNGEE. CDR3 in amino acids: CASSSSWDVYTGELFF. The CDR3 DNA is TGTGCCAGCAGCTCCTCTTGGGATGTTTACACCGGGGAGCTGTTTTTT.

The rearrangement joins TRBV7-2 to TRBJ2-3; weak D call: TRBD2 (5 bases). Per the germline V gene, CDR1 is SGHTA and CDR2 is FQGNSA. The V and J ends lost 5 bases and 0 bases respectively, with 15 bases between them. CDR3 length: 16 amino acids. CDR3 residues: CASSAEGRGSTDTQYF. The CDR3 DNA sequence: TGTGCCAGCAGCGCAGAGGGTAGAGGTAGCACAGATACGCAGTATTTT.

V and J are TRBV28 and TRBJ1-1; D gene uncertain. The germline V gene has CDR1 MDHEN and CDR2 SYDVKM. This CDR3 contains 13 residues. The V end lost 7 bases, the J end lost 0 bases, and 9 bases lay between the germline ends. This CDR3 is CASNGAMNTEAFF. CDR3 coding DNA: TGTGCCAGCAACGGAGCCATGAACACTGAAGCTTTCTTT.

This chain connects TRBV3-1 (or the pseudogene TRBV3-2) to TRBJ2-2; no reliable D call. The CDR3 is 13 residues long. Germline CDR1 is LGHDT and CDR2 is YNNKEL (reference sequence). V was clipped by 4 bases and J by 7 bases, with 10 bases between them. The CDR3 reads CASSRWSDGELFF. The CDR3 nucleotides read TGTGCCAGCAGCCGATGGTCGGACGGGGAGCTGTTTTTT.